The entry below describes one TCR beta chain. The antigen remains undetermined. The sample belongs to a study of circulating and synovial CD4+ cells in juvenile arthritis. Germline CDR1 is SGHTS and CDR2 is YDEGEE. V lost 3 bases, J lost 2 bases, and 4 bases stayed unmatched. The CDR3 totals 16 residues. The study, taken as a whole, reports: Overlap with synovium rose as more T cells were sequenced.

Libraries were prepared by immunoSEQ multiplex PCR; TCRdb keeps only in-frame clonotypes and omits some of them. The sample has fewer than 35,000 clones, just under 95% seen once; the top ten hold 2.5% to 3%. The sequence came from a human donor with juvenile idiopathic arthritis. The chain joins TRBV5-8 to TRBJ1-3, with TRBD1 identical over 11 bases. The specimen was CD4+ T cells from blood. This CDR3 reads CASSSMGQGAGNTIYF. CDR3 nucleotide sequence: TGTGCCAGCAGCTCCATGGGACAGGGGGCTGGAAACACCATATATTTT.